This entry describes one T cell receptor (beta chain). V shed 5 bases and J shed 8 bases, with 21 bases lying between them. CDR1 is MNHNS, CDR2 SASEGT, per germline. The CDR3 runs to 15 residues. This record belongs to a study of cytomegalovirus exposure and HLA in healthy donors. PCR primers comprised 60 Vbeta and 13 Jbeta primers. The assay was immunoSEQ multiplex PCR, and TCRdb's table has in-frame clones only and misses some. The sample yields 55,000 or so clones, roughly 74% seen once. At collection, donors were nominally healthy, but unrecorded immune exposures were probable. Sequenced material: PBMCs. The sequence was obtained from a female donor in good health and CMV-seronegative. The rearrangement joins TRBV6-1 to TRBJ1-1, with D tentatively TRBD1 (6 bases). The CDR3 loop reads CASSQFQGMSREAFF. In DNA form, the CDR3 reads TGTGCCAGCAGTCAGTTCCAGGGGATGAGTCGGGAAGCTTTCTTT.